This T cell receptor beta chain stems from a study of T cell repertoires and HLA-DP antigens. Measured with immunoSEQ multiplex PCR; TCRdb has only the in-frame clones, and not every one. The data show 75,000 to 90,000 clones, with 86% seen just once and about 1.5% held by the top ten. This clone showed up just once. The antigen is unknown. With 7 bases clipped from V and 11 bases from J, the junction kept 10 bases outside the gene matches. Germline V CDR1 and CDR2: SGHTS, YDEGEE. The length of the CDR3 is 13 residues. The TCR was taken from a middle-aged man in good health and CMV-seronegative. This sequence joins TRBV5-8 and TRBJ2-1; 9 bases line up with TRBD1. Sequenced material: CD4+ T cells from PBMCs. The CDR3 nucleotides are TGTGCCAGCCGCGGGACAGGGAAAATTAAGCAGTTCTTC. This encodes CASRGTGKIKQFF.